This T cell receptor beta chain was found in a study of blood T cell repertoires in COVID-19. At the level of the study: The study drew acute and convalescent COVID-19 samples from the United States, Italy and Spain. The analysed material was cDNA or gDNA that came from T cells, B-cell-depleted T cells, or PBMCs.

Authors' methods: How many nucleated cells were present was estimated from reference gene primer amplification. Sequencing was performed with immunoSEQ multiplex PCR; in TCRdb, only in-frame clones are kept and a portion is missing. V and J calls and clone size are as listed in that table; D and trimming were resolved from the DNA. The data contain roughly 110,000 clones, about 85% of them seen just once; the ten biggest clones take up about 3%. J was trimmed by 1 base and V by 5 bases; bases with no gene match: 10. This CDR3 is 17 amino acids long. CDR1 and CDR2 from the germline V gene are KGHDR and SFDVKD.

The sequence was obtained from a man aged 40-50 years with acute or convalescent COVID-19. The chain employs TRBV24-1 and TRBJ2-3; 8 nucleotides line up with TRBD2. Sequencing was performed on peripheral blood. DNA for the CDR3: TGTGCCACCAGTGGGTCGGGGGGGCGCTATGGCACAGATACGCAGTATTTT. It yields the protein CATSGSGGRYGTDTQYF.